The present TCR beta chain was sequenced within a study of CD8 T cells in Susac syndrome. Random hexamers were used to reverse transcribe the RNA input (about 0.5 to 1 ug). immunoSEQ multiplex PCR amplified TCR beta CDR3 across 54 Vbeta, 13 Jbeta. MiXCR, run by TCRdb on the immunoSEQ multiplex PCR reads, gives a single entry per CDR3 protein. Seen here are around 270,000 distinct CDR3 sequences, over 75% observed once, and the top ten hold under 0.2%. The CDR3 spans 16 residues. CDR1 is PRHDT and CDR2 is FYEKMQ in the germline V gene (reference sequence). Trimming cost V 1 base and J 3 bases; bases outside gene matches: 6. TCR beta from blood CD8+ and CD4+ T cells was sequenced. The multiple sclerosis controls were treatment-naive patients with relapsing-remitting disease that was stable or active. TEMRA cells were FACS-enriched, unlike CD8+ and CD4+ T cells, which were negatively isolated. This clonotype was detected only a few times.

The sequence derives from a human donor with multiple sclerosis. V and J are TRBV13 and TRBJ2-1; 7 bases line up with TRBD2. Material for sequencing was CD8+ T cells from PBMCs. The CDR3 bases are TGTGCCAGCAGCTTAGTGAGGCTAGCGGACTACAATGAGCAGTTCTTC. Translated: CASSLVRLADYNEQFF.